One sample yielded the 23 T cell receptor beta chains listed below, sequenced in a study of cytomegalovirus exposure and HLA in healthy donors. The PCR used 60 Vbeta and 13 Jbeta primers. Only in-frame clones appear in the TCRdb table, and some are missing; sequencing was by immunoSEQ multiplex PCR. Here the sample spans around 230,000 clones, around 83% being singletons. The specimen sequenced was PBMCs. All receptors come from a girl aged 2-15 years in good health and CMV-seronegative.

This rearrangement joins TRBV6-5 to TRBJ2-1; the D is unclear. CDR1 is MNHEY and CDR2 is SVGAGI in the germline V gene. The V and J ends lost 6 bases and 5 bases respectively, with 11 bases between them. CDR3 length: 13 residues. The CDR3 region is CASSTSRHNEQFF. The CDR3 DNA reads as TGTGCCAGCAGCACTTCTAGGCACAATGAGCAGTTCTTC.

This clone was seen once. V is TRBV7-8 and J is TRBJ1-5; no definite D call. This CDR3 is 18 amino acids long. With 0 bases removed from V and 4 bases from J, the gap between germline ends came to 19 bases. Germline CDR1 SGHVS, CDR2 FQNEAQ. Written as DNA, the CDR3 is TGTGCCAGCAGCTTAGCGTCTCACTCCCACTGGGCAAATCAGCCCCAGCATTTT. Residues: CASSLASHSHWANQPQHF. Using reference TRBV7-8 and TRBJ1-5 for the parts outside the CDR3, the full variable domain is GAGVSQSPRYKVAKRGQDVALRCDPISGHVSLFWYQQALGQGPEFLTYFQNEAQLDKSGLPSDRFFAERPEGSVSTLKIQRTQQEDSAVYLCASSLASHSHWANQPQHFGDGTRLSIL.

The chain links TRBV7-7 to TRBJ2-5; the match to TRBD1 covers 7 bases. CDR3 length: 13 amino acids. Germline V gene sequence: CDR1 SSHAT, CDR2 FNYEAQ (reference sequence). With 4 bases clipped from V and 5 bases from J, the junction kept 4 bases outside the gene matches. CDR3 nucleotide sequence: TGTGCCAGCAGCTCAAGGGGGCTGGAGACCCAGTACTTC. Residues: CASSSRGLETQYF.

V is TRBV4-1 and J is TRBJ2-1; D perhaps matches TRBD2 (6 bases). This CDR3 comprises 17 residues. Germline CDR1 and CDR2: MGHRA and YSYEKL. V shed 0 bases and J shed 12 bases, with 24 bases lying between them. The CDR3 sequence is CASSQEGGQRTGGRQFF. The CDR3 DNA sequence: TGCGCCAGCAGCCAAGAAGGAGGCCAGCGGACCGGGGGTAGGCAGTTCTTC.

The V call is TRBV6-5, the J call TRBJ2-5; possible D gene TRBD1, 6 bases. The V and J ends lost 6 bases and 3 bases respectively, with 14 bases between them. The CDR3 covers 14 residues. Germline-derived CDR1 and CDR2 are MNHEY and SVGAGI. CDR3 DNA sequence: TGTGCCAGCAGCTACCGGGACAAGAAAGAGACCCAGTACTTC. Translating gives CASSYRDKKETQYF.

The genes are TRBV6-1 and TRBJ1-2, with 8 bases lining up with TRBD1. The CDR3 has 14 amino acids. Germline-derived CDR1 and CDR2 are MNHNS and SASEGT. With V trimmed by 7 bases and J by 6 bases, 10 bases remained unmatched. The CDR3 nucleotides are TGTGCCAGCACCCGGGACAGGATATTAGATGGCTACACCTTC. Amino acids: CASTRDRILDGYTF.

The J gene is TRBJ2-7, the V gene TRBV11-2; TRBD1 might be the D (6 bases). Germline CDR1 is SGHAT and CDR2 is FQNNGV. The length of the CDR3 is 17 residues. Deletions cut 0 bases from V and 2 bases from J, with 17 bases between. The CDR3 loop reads CASSLDRGRGPTYEQYF. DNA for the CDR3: TGTGCCAGCAGCTTAGATCGCGGCAGGGGTCCTACCTACGAGCAGTACTTC.

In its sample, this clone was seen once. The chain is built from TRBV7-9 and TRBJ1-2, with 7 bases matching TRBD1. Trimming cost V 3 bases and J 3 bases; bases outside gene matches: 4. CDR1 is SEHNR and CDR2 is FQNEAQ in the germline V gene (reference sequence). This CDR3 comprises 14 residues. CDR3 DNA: TGTGCCAGCAGCTTCGAGGGGGCGTACTATGGCTACACCTTC. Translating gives CASSFEGAYYGYTF. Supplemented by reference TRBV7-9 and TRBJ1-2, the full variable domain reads DTGVSQNPRHKITKRGQNVTFRCDPISEHNRLYWYRQTLGQGPEFLTYFQNEAQLEKSRLLSDRFSAERPKGSFSTLEIQRTEQGDSAMYLCASSFEGAYYGYTFGSGTRLTVV.

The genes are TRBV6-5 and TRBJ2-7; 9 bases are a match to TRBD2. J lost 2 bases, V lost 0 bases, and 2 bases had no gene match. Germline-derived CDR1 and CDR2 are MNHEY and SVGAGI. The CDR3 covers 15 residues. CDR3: CASSYSGLATYEQYF. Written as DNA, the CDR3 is TGTGCCAGCAGTTACTCGGGACTAGCAACCTACGAGCAGTACTTC.

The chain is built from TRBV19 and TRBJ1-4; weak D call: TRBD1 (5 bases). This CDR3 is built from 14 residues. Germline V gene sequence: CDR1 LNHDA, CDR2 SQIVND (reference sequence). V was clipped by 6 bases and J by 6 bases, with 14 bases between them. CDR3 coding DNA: TGTGCCAGTAGCGGGGGGGGGAATGATGAAAAACTGTTTTTT. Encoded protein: CASSGGGNDEKLFF. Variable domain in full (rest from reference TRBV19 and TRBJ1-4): DGGITQSPKYLFRKEGQNVTLSCEQNLNHDAMYWYRQDPGQGLRLIYYSQIVNDFQKGDIAEGYSVSREKKESFPLTVTSAQKNPTAFYLCASSGGGNDEKLFFGSGTQLSVL.

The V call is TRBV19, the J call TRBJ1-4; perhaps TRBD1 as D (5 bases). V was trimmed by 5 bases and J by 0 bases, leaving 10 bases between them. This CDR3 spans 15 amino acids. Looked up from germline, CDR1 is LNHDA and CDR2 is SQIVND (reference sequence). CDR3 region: CASSRGHPTNEKLFF. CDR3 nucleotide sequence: TGTGCCAGTAGTCGAGGACACCCAACTAATGAAAAACTGTTTTTT.

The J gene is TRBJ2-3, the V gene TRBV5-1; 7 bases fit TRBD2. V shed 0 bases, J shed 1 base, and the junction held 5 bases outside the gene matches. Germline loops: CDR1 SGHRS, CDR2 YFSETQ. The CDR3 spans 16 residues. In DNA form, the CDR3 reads TGCGCCAGCAGCTTGGGAGACAGCGGGGGCACAGATACGCAGTATTTT. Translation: CASSLGDSGGTDTQYF.

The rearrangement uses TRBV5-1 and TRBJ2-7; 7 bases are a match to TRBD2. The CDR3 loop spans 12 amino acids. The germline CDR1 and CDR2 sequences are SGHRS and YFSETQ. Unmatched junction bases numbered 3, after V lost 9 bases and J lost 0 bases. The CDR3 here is CATRDYSYEQYF. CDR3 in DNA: TGCGCCACCAGGGACTACTCCTACGAGCAGTACTTC. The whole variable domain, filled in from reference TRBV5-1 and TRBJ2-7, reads KAGVTQTPRYLIKTRGQQVTLSCSPISGHRSVSWYQQTPGQGLQFLFEYFSETQRNKGNFPGRFSGRQFSNSRSEMNVSTLELGDSALYLCATRDYSYEQYFGPGTRLTVT.

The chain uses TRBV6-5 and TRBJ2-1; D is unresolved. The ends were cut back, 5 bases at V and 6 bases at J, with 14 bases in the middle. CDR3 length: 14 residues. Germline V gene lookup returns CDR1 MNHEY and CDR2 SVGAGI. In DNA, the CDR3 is TGTGCCAGCAGTCAAGTGATTCCCGGCAATGAGCAGTTCTTC. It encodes CASSQVIPGNEQFF.

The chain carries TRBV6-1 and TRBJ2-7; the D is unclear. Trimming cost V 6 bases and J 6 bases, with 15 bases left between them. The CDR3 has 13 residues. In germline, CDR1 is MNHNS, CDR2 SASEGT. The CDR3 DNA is TGTGCCAGCAGACAACAGACCGCATCCGAGCAGTACTTC. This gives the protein CASRQQTASEQYF.

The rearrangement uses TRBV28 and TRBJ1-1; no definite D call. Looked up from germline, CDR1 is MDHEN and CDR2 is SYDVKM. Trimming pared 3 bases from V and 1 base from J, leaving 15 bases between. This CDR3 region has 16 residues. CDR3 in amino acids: CASSFSYSSRNTEAFF. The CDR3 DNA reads TGTGCCAGCAGTTTCTCCTACTCATCCCGGAACACTGAAGCTTTCTTT.

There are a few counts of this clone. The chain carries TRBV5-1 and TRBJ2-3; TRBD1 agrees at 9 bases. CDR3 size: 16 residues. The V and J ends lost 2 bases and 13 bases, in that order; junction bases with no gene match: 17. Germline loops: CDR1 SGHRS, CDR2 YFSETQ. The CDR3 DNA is TGCGCCAGCAGCTTATCGAGACAGGGGGTATTTGTACGGGAGTATTTT. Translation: CASSLSRQGVFVREYF.

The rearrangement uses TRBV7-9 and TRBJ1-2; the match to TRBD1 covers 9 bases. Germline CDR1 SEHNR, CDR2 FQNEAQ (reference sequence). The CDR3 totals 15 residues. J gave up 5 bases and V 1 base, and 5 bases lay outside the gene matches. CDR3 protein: CASSLGRTGEYGYTF. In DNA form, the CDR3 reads TGTGCCAGCAGCTTAGGAAGGACAGGGGAATATGGCTACACCTTC.

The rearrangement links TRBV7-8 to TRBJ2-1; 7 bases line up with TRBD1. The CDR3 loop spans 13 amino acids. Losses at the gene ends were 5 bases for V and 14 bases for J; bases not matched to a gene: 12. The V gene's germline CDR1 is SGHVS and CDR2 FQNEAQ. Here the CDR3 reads CASSLIVGQDEFF. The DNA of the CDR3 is TGTGCCAGCAGCCTCATAGTCGGACAGGATGAGTTCTTC.

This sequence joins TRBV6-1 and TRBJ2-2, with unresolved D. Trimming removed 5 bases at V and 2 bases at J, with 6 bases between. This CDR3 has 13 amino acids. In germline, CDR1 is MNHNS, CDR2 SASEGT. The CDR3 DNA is TGTGCCAGCAGTTTTACAAACACCGGGGAGCTGTTTTTT. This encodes CASSFTNTGELFF.

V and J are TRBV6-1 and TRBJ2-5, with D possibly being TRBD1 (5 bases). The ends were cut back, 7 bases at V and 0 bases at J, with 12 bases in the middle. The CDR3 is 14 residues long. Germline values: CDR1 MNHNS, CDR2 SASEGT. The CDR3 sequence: CASTTGPYQETQYF. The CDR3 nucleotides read TGTGCCAGCACTACAGGACCCTACCAAGAGACCCAGTACTTC.

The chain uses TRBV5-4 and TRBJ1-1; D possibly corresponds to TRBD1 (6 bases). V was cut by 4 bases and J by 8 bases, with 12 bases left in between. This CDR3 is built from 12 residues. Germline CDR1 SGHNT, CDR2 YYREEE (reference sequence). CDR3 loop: CASSDTGPEAFF. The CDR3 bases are TGTGCCAGCAGCGATACAGGGCCCGAAGCTTTCTTT.

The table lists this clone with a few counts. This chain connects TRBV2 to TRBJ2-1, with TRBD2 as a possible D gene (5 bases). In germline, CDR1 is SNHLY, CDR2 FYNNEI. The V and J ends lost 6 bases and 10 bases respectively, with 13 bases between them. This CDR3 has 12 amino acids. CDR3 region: CASRPQASEQFF. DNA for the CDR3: TGTGCCAGCAGACCCCAGGCTAGCGAGCAGTTCTTC.